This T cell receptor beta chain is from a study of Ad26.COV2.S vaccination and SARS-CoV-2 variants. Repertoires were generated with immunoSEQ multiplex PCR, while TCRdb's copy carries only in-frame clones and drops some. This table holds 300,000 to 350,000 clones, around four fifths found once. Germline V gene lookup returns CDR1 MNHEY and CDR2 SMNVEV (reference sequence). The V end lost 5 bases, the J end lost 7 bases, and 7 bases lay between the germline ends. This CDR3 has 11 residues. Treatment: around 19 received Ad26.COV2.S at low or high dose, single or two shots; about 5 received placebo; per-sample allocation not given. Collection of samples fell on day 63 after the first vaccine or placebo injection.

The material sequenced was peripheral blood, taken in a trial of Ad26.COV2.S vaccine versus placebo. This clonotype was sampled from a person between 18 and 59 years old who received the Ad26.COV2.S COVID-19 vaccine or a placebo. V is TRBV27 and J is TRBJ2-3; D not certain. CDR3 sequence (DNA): TGTGCCAGCAGTCCTCAGCATACGCAGTATTTT. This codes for CASSPQHTQYF.